Each of the 10 T cell receptor beta chains below was sequenced from the same sample in a study of blood T cell repertoires in COVID-19 (dated by TCRdb to the early 2020s). To prepare the library, the immunoSEQ multiplex PCR assay was applied. In TCRdb, the immuneACCESS table is reduced to in-frame sequences with V and J assigned. These tables do not hold every clone; where another copy was compared, an unresolved V gene accounts for under half, and the others remain unexplained. The table for this sample lists 200,000 to 250,000 clones; 70% to 90% of them were counted only once. Of the sample, over 1.1% is held by the ten largest clones. The sequenced sample consisted of peripheral blood. These receptors were obtained from a man at least 80 years old with acute or convalescent COVID-19.

The genes are TRBV7-9 and TRBJ1-1; D is unclear. Trimming took off 4 bases at V and 1 base at J, with 10 bases between the two ends. Germline V gene sequence: CDR1 SEHNR, CDR2 FQNEAQ (reference sequence). The CDR3 sequence is 14 residues long. The CDR3 DNA sequence: TGTGCCAGCAGCTCACGACTCTCGAACACTGAAGCTTTCTTT. Encoded protein: CASSSRLSNTEAFF.

The chain uses TRBV19 and TRBJ2-1, with a possible D match to TRBD2 (7 bases). The CDR3 extends over 13 amino acids. V gave up 11 bases and J gave up 7 bases, with 18 bases separating them. Germline loops: CDR1 LNHDA, CDR2 SQIVND (reference sequence). DNA of the CDR3: TGTGCCGCTAAGGAGGGGGGGAGGAATGAGCAGTTCTTC. Translating gives CAAKEGGRNEQFF.

The chain carries TRBV18 and TRBJ2-2; 13 positions agree with TRBD2. The CDR3 loop spans 16 amino acids. CDR1 and CDR2 from the germline V gene are KGHSH and LQKENI. Trimming cost V 5 bases and J 6 bases; bases outside gene matches: 6. For the CDR3, the DNA is TGTGCCAGCTCAGCTCGTGGACTAGCGGGAGCCGGGGAGCTGTTTTTT. This gives the protein CASSARGLAGAGELFF.

A single count supports this clone. The gene calls are TRBV28 and TRBJ2-1; TRBD2 aligns across 14 bases. After removal of 3 bases from V and 7 bases from J, the junction contained 8 bases not matched to a gene. The CDR3 loop spans 17 amino acids. Germline CDR1 MDHEN, CDR2 SYDVKM. This CDR3 is CASSLMGLAGARNEQFF. DNA for the CDR3: TGTGCCAGCAGTTTGATGGGACTAGCGGGAGCAAGGAATGAGCAGTTCTTC.

This chain links TRBV7-9 with TRBJ2-1; 8 bases are a match to TRBD1. V gave up 4 bases and J gave up 8 bases; unmatched junction bases: 10. CDR3 length: 15 amino acids. Germline lookup yields CDR1 SEHNR and CDR2 FQNEAQ (reference sequence). CDR3 coding DNA: TGTGCCAGCAGCTCCCGGGACAGGCTTTTGGATGAGCAGTTCTTC. It specifies CASSSRDRLLDEQFF.

V is TRBV7-2 and J is TRBJ2-1, with TRBD2 matching 7 bases. Germline V gives CDR1 SGHTA, CDR2 FQGNSA. CDR3 size: 14 residues. V was clipped by 3 bases and J by 6 bases; unmatched bases: 5. The CDR3 loop reads CASSFGGGANEQFF. CDR3 DNA sequence: TGTGCCAGCAGCTTTGGGGGGGGAGCCAATGAGCAGTTCTTC.

CDR3 in amino acids: CASSISTGGEQYF. The CDR3 DNA follows: TGTGCCAGTAGCATCTCGACAGGGGGCGAGCAGTACTTC. The chain recombines TRBV19 with TRBJ2-7, with TRBD1 matching over 9 bases. This CDR3 is 13 amino acids long. Germline trimming cut 6 bases from V and 6 bases from J; bases unmatched to any gene: 6. Germline V lookup: CDR1 LNHDA, CDR2 SQIVND (reference sequence).

This clone was picked up a small number of times. The rearrangement links TRBV28 to TRBJ1-5, with TRBD1 matching 7 bases. The junction had 7 bases not matched to a gene; V was cut back by 5 bases and J by 0 bases. The CDR3 sequence is 16 residues long. CDR1 and CDR2 from the germline V gene are MDHEN and SYDVKM. The DNA for the CDR3 is TGTGCCAGCAGTGCCCCGGGACAGAATAGCAATCAGCCCCAGCATTTT. This gives the protein CASSAPGQNSNQPQHF.

This rearrangement joins TRBV14 to TRBJ2-3; no reliable D call. From germline, CDR1 is SGHDN and CDR2 FVKESK. This CDR3 region has 13 residues. V shed 0 bases and J shed 6 bases, with 7 bases lying between them. CDR3 loop: CASSQEWRDTQYF. The CDR3 DNA reads as TGTGCCAGCAGCCAAGAATGGCGGGATACGCAGTATTTT.

V is TRBV7-8 and J is TRBJ2-6; 11 nucleotides match TRBD1. J gave up 0 bases and V 5 bases, and 9 bases lay outside the gene matches. The CDR3 loop spans 19 amino acids. Germline lookup yields CDR1 SGHVS and CDR2 FQNEAQ. The CDR3 loop is CASSLRTGTGGSGANVLTF. The CDR3 bases are TGTGCCAGCAGCCTAAGGACCGGGACAGGGGGCTCTGGGGCCAACGTCCTGACTTTC.